The entry below describes one T cell receptor (beta chain). Its antigen remains unknown. The sample comes from a study of beta chain features in type 1 diabetes. Broader study findings: Shortening of TCRB CDR3s, moderate but significant, appeared in all four CD4+ subsets of Type 1 diabetes patients. VDJ junctions sequenced from type 1 diabetes patients showed fewer insertions and more deletions. Naive, central memory and Treg TCRB repertoires appeared more alike in patients than in healthy donors.

The study reverse transcribed the entire isolated RNA, so it sequenced expressed TCRB transcripts. Measured with immunoSEQ multiplex PCR; TCRdb has only the in-frame clones, and not every one. The data show some 370,000 clones, 9.5% to 10% seen once. Purities over 98% were achieved in all sorted populations. Germline loops: CDR1 SGHTS, CDR2 YDEGEE. The CDR3 has 13 residues. With 3 bases removed from V and 8 bases from J, the gap between germline ends came to 11 bases. The sequence derives from a young man with type 1 diabetes. Sequencing used central memory CD4+ T cells from blood. The chain recombines TRBV5-8 with TRBJ1-4; D is possibly TRBD1 (5 bases). This CDR3 reads CASSWGVKEKLFF. CDR3 DNA: TGTGCCAGCAGCTGGGGGGTGAAAGAAAAACTGTTTTTT.